The rows below give T cell receptor beta chains drawn from one sample of a study of long-term antiretroviral therapy in people with HIV. Using immunoSEQ multiplex PCR, the repertoire was profiled, and TCRdb retains in-frame clones only, with some absent. The sample yields under 30,000 clones, roughly 94% seen once. The source was unsorted PBMCs, collected 5.3 years after starting antiretroviral therapy. These receptors were taken from a man aged 50-59 years with HIV. CDR3s include the opening cysteine and the closing phenylalanine or tryptophan. Fields, in order: V gene, clone size, J gene, D gene, CDR3 protein, CDR3 DNA. D genes are given only for firm matches. Clone size is stated in some rows and not others, as once, few, many or a class when expanded.

>TRBV7-9|.|TRBJ2-3|.
CASSLSVPPRADTQYF
TGTGCCAGCAGCTTAAGTGTCCCCCCGAGGGCAGATACGCAGTATTTT
>TRBV21-1|.|TRBJ2-1|.
CASGTGAYNEQFF
TGTGCCAGCGGGACAGGGGCCTACAATGAGCAGTTCTTC
>TRBV6-5|.|TRBJ2-1|TRBD2
CASSYSGGSYNEQFF
TGTGCCAGCAGTTACAGCGGGGGCTCCTACAATGAGCAGTTCTTC
>TRBV29-1|.|TRBJ1-5|TRBD1
CSVGDRAGNQPQHF
TGCAGCGTTGGGGACAGGGCGGGCAATCAGCCCCAGCATTTT
>TRBV4-3|.|TRBJ2-3|TRBD2
CASSQGTSGGETQYF
TGCGCCAGCAGCCAAGGGACTAGCGGGGGGGAGACGCAGTATTTT
>TRBV10-1|.|TRBJ2-2|.
CASSETLTRSGELFF
TGCGCCAGCAGTGAGACTTTAACTAGATCCGGGGAGCTGTTTTTT
>TRBV6-6|.|TRBJ2-3|.
CASSYLRDTQYF
TGTGCCAGCAGTTACTTGCGGGATACGCAGTATTTT
>TRBV6-1|few|TRBJ2-7|.
CASSGRGLSRAYEQYF
TGTGCCAGCAGTGGCCGGGGCTTGTCCAGGGCCTACGAGCAGTACTTC
>TRBV6-1|.|TRBJ1-2|.
CASSTGTYGYTF
TGTGCCAGCAGTACAGGGACCTATGGCTACACCTTC
>TRBV5-1|.|TRBJ2-2|TRBD2
CASSLAGGYNTGELFF
TGCGCCAGCAGTCTAGCGGGGGGATACAACACCGGGGAGCTGTTTTTT
>TRBV7-3|once|TRBJ1-1|TRBD1
CASSPRTGGTEAFF
TGTGCCAGCAGCCCGCGGACAGGGGGGACTGAAGCTTTCTTT
>TRBV27|once|TRBJ2-3|.
CASSPLFTDTQYF
TGTGCCAGCAGTCCCCTCTTCACAGATACGCAGTATTTT
>TRBV5-6|.|TRBJ2-7|.
CASSPDRTSYEQYF
TGTGCCAGCAGCCCAGACAGGACCTCCTACGAGCAGTACTTC
>TRBV5-1|.|TRBJ1-1|.
CASSLVLGTEAFF
TGCGCCAGCAGCTTGGTCCTTGGAACTGAAGCTTTCTTT
>TRBV4-2|.|TRBJ2-2|.
CASSQELASDRTGELFF
TGTGCCAGCAGCCAAGAATTGGCTAGCGACCGAACCGGGGAGCTGTTTTTT
>TRBV5-4|.|TRBJ2-2|TRBD1
CASSGGTGRTGELFF
TGTGCCAGCAGCGGGGGGACAGGGAGGACCGGGGAGCTGTTTTTT
>TRBV4-3|.|TRBJ1-6|.
CASSQGLPSSYNSPLHF
TGCGCCAGCAGCCAAGGACTTCCGAGCTCCTATAATTCACCCCTCCACTTT
>TRBV6-1|.|TRBJ2-3|TRBD1
CASSEPGQGTDTQYF
TGTGCCAGCAGTGAACCGGGACAGGGGACAGATACGCAGTATTTT
>TRBV6-4|.|TRBJ2-7|.
CASSEEGSAGLYEQYF
TGTGCCAGCAGTGAAGAGGGATCGGCAGGGCTTTACGAGCAGTACTTC
>TRBV6-6|.|TRBJ1-2|TRBD1
CASSPRGLYNYGYTF
TGTGCCAGCAGTCCCAGGGGGCTATATAACTATGGCTACACCTTC
>TRBV4-1|.|TRBJ2-1|TRBD2
CASSQPLAGLTYNEQFF
TGCGCCAGCAGCCAACCACTAGCGGGGCTAACCTACAATGAGCAGTTCTTC
>TRBV5-4|once|TRBJ2-2|TRBD1
CASGRDREGELFF
TGTGCCAGCGGCCGGGACAGGGAAGGGGAGCTGTTTTTT
>TRBV7-2|.|TRBJ2-3|.
CASSRGEDTQYF
TGTGCCAGCAGCCGAGGGGAAGATACGCAGTATTTT
>TRBV11-2|.|TRBJ2-3|.
CASSQGLGDTQYF
TGTGCCAGCAGCCAGGGGCTGGGAGATACGCAGTATTTT
>TRBV13|.|TRBJ1-2|.
CASSPQRGSNYGYTF
TGTGCCAGCAGCCCGCAGCGCGGATCTAACTATGGCTACACCTTC
>TRBV2|once|TRBJ2-7|.
CASSHRPSSYEQYF
TGTGCCAGCAGTCACAGGCCTTCCTCCTACGAGCAGTACTTC
>TRBV27|.|TRBJ1-2|TRBD1
CASSLSRQGDYGYTF
TGTGCCAGCAGTTTATCGAGACAGGGTGACTATGGCTACACCTTC
>TRBV4-3|.|TRBJ1-1|.
CASSQLDGPREAFF
TGCGCCAGCAGCCAATTAGACGGGCCTCGTGAAGCTTTCTTT
>TRBV14|once|TRBJ1-2|TRBD1
CASSQSGTGIYGYTF
TGTGCCAGCAGCCAATCCGGGACAGGTATCTATGGCTACACCTTC
>TRBV5-1|.|TRBJ1-1|.
CASSFRGNTEAFF
TGCGCCAGCAGCTTCAGGGGGAACACTGAAGCTTTCTTT
>TRBV6-6|.|TRBJ1-5|.
CASSFDTSNQPQHF
TGTGCCAGCAGTTTCGACACCTCCAATCAGCCCCAGCATTTT
>TRBV28|.|TRBJ2-7|TRBD1
CASTPAGTDYEQYF
TGTGCCAGCACCCCGGCCGGGACAGACTACGAGCAGTACTTC
>TRBV6-1|.|TRBJ2-7|TRBD2
CASSENTSGGPYEQYF
TGTGCCAGCAGTGAAAATACTAGCGGGGGACCATACGAGCAGTACTTC
>TRBV15|once|TRBJ2-1|.
CATSREGGGNEQFF
TGTGCCACCAGCAGAGAGGGAGGGGGCAATGAGCAGTTCTTC
>TRBV19|.|TRBJ2-7|.
CASSMAMGHDYEQYF
TGTGCCAGTAGTATGGCAATGGGACACGATTACGAGCAGTACTTC
>TRBV29-1|.|TRBJ1-1|TRBD1
CSVELDRVPEAFF
TGCAGCGTTGAGTTGGACAGGGTCCCTGAAGCTTTCTTT
>TRBV5-1|.|TRBJ2-3|TRBD2
CASRLAGRADTQYF
TGCGCCAGCAGGCTGGCGGGGAGGGCAGATACGCAGTATTTT
>TRBV10-2|.|TRBJ2-2|.
CASTPGATGELFF
TGCGCCAGCACCCCGGGAGCAACCGGGGAGCTGTTTTTT
>TRBV19|once|TRBJ1-6|TRBD1
CASSPRDRGIGNSPLHF
TGTGCCAGTAGTCCGCGGGACAGGGGGATTGGTAATTCACCCCTCCACTTT
>TRBV30|.|TRBJ1-6|.
CAWRPGGIGSPLHF
TGTGCCTGGAGGCCTGGGGGAATCGGGTCACCCCTCCACTTT
>TRBV6-5|.|TRBJ1-2|.
CASSYSSDSRYGYTF
TGTGCCAGCAGTTACTCTTCGGACAGCCGCTATGGCTACACCTTC
>TRBV2|.|TRBJ2-7|.
CASSEEYGGYEQYF
TGTGCCAGCAGTGAAGAGTACGGAGGATACGAGCAGTACTTC
>TRBV30|.|TRBJ1-1|.
CAWRPPGTEAFF
TGTGCCTGGAGACCCCCGGGCACTGAAGCTTTCTTT
>TRBV27|.|TRBJ2-1|.
CASSLSGLYNEQFF
TGTGCCAGCAGTTTATCGGGACTGTACAATGAGCAGTTCTTC
>TRBV6-1|.|TRBJ1-2|.
CASSIEIFNYGYTF
TGTGCCAGCAGTATTGAAATTTTTAACTATGGCTACACCTTC
>TRBV19|.|TRBJ2-1|.
CASRVGSEQFF
TGTGCCAGTAGAGTGGGCAGTGAGCAGTTCTTC
>TRBV6-1|.|TRBJ1-1|.
CASYRSGGSTEAFF
TGTGCCAGCTACAGGTCGGGGGGGAGCACTGAAGCTTTCTTT
>TRBV11-3|.|TRBJ2-1|.
CASSLQGRASSYNEQFF
TGTGCCAGCAGCTTACAGGGCAGGGCGAGCTCCTACAATGAGCAGTTCTTC
>TRBV7-9|.|TRBJ2-5|TRBD1
CASSLRPYDRGEKETQYF
TGTGCCAGCAGCTTAAGGCCCTACGACAGGGGGGAAAAAGAGACCCAGTACTTC
>TRBV4-3|.|TRBJ2-1|TRBD2
CASSQDILAGGRNEQFF
TGCGCCAGCAGCCAAGATATACTAGCGGGGGGGCGGAATGAGCAGTTCTTC
>TRBV10-1|.|TRBJ2-1|.
CASGSVSSGRDEQFF
TGCGCCAGCGGATCCGTGAGTTCGGGCCGCGATGAGCAGTTCTTC
>TRBV13|.|TRBJ2-7|.
CASSLGDHSYEQYF
TGTGCCAGCAGCTTAGGGGACCACTCCTACGAGCAGTACTTC
>TRBV10-3|.|TRBJ1-1|.
CAISETRTQAFF
TGTGCCATCAGTGAGACCAGGACACAGGCTTTCTTT
>TRBV25-1|.|TRBJ1-6|.
CASSEALENSPLHF
TGTGCCAGCAGTGAAGCATTGGAGAATTCACCCCTCCACTTT
>TRBV27|.|TRBJ1-2|TRBD1
CASSRQGKAGGYTF
TGTGCCAGCAGTCGACAGGGAAAAGCGGGTGGCTACACCTTC